The 31 T cell receptor beta chains given below trace back to one sample, sequenced in a study of naive and memory T cell subsets. Whole-study findings and limits: Naive repertoires, especially CD8, held a few larger clonotypes, possibly memory cells re-expressing CD45RA.

Two oligonucleotides, mixed equimolar, formed the beta constant-region primer covering TRBC1 and TRBC2. Nested alpha and beta constant-region primers with the SP2 primer drove four PCR rounds on ligated cDNA. TCRdb re-derived calls from the UMI-ligation and nested PCR reads in MiXCR, one entry per CDR3 protein. The profile covers 150,000 or so distinct CDR3 sequences, with approximately 24% appearing a single time and roughly 0.1% taken by the ten largest. Their antigen targets remain unknown. The sequenced material came from naive CD4+ T cells from blood. These receptors all stem from a human donor in good health.

The sample holds a few counts of this clonotype. The J gene is TRBJ2-4, the V gene TRBV3-1; no definite D call. The CDR3 extends over 15 amino acids. CDR1 is LGHDT, CDR2 YNNKEL, per germline (reference sequence). With 1 base removed from V and 0 bases from J, the gap between germline ends came to 7 bases. CDR3 amino acids: CASSQGQTAKNIQYF. CDR3 nucleotides: TGTGCCAGCAGCCAAGGGCAGACAGCCAAAAACATTCAGTACTTC.

This sequence joins TRBV29-1 and TRBJ1-5, with D possibly being TRBD1 (6 bases). The germline V gene encodes CDR1 SQVTM and CDR2 ANQGSEA. V was clipped by 4 bases and J by 4 bases, with 11 bases between them. This CDR3 region has 13 residues. CDR3 loop: CSVGDMANQPQHF. In nucleotides, the CDR3 is TGCAGCGTTGGGGACATGGCGAATCAGCCCCAGCATTTT.

This clonotype was detected a few times. V and J are TRBV20-1 and TRBJ2-1; a possible D gene is TRBD1 (5 bases). V shed 6 bases and J shed 10 bases, with 10 bases lying between them. The V gene's germline CDR1 is DFQATT and CDR2 SNEGSKA (reference sequence). The CDR3 extends over 10 amino acids. The DNA of the CDR3 is TGCAGTGCCAGACAGTTAGAGCAGTTCTTC. This codes for CSARQLEQFF.

This sequence joins TRBV28 and TRBJ1-1; D call uncertain. Germline V gene sequence: CDR1 MDHEN, CDR2 SYDVKM. This CDR3 spans 15 amino acids. Trimming stripped 4 bases from V and 2 bases from J, with 14 bases between. The CDR3 DNA reads TGTGCCAGCAGTTCCAGGACGTTTACTAACACTGAAGCTTTCTTT. Amino acids: CASSSRTFTNTEAFF.

This chain uses TRBV7-2 with TRBJ2-1, with 7 bases lining up with TRBD2. CDR1 SGHTA and CDR2 FQGNSA come from the germline V gene. The CDR3 totals 13 residues. Unmatched junction bases numbered 4, after V lost 8 bases and J lost 3 bases. In DNA, the CDR3 is TGTGCCAGCCAGCGGGAAAGCTACAATGAGCAGTTCTTC. Protein: CASQRESYNEQFF.

The chain has TRBV12-3 or TRBV12-4 and TRBJ1-3, with 7 bases identical to TRBD1. With 4 bases clipped from V and 2 bases from J, the junction kept 11 bases outside the gene matches. The CDR3 consists of 17 residues. CDR3 sequence reads: CASSYQGGGAAGNTIYF. The CDR3 nucleotides read TGTGCCAGCAGTTACCAAGGAGGGGGCGCTGCTGGAAACACCATATATTTT.

This clonotype was detected only a few times. The chain joins TRBV4-3 to TRBJ2-1, with TRBD2 matching over 7 bases. V dropped 1 base and J dropped 0; count of bases not matched to a gene: 3. This CDR3 is 16 amino acids long. Germline loops: CDR1 LGHNA, CDR2 YSLEER. The CDR3 nucleotides read TGCGCCAGCAGCCAAGCCGGCGGGAGCTCCTACAATGAGCAGTTCTTC. Amino acid sequence: CASSQAGGSSYNEQFF.

The rearrangement joins TRBV18 to TRBJ2-3; D perhaps matches TRBD2 (6 bases). Germline-derived CDR1 and CDR2 are KGHSH and LQKENI. Trimming left V 0 bases short and J 3 bases short, with 19 bases between. The CDR3 length is 18 residues. The CDR3: CASSPPLVSLAWTDTQYF. CDR3 nucleotides: TGTGCCAGCTCACCACCATTGGTTAGCCTAGCGTGGACAGATACGCAGTATTTT.

This sequence joins TRBV28 and TRBJ2-7; a possible D gene is TRBD1 (7 bases). Trimming left V 2 bases short and J 5 bases short, with 16 bases between. Germline lookup yields CDR1 MDHEN and CDR2 SYDVKM. The CDR3 is 15 residues long. CDR3 sequence: CASSLPTRGVDEQYF. The CDR3 nucleotides read TGTGCCAGCAGTTTACCGACCAGGGGGGTTGACGAGCAGTACTTC.

The V gene is TRBV6-5, the J gene TRBJ1-5; a possible D gene is TRBD1 (6 bases). This CDR3 contains 15 residues. With 2 bases removed from V and 0 bases from J, the gap between germline ends came to 8 bases. Germline V lookup: CDR1 MNHEY, CDR2 SVGAGI. The CDR3 spells CASSYGQYSNQPQHF. In DNA form, the CDR3 reads TGTGCCAGCAGTTACGGACAGTATAGCAATCAGCCCCAGCATTTT.

The chain recombines TRBV5-1 with TRBJ2-1, with D maybe TRBD2 (5 bases). The CDR3 covers 15 residues. Per germline, CDR1 SGHRS and CDR2 YFSETQ. V lost 0 bases to trimming and J lost 4 bases, with 11 bases between them. For the CDR3, the DNA is TGCGCCAGCAGCTTGGTGCGTTCGGGGTACAATGAGCAGTTCTTC. Its translation is CASSLVRSGYNEQFF.

This clonotype was seen many times. The chain joins TRBV28 to TRBJ2-3, with TRBD1 matching over 11 bases. This CDR3 is 15 amino acids long. The germline V gene has CDR1 MDHEN and CDR2 SYDVKM. J lost 4 bases, V lost 7 bases, and 7 bases had no gene match. The CDR3 DNA is TGTGCCAGCATCTATACGGGACAGGGGGCAGATACGCAGTATTTT. Translating gives CASIYTGQGADTQYF.

This clonotype was counted between two and nine times. The chain joins TRBV7-2 to TRBJ1-5, with 11 bases matching TRBD1. Germline V gene sequence: CDR1 SGHTA, CDR2 FQGNSA. V was pared by 5 bases and J by 4 bases, with 4 bases of the junction left unmatched. The CDR3 runs 15 residues. The CDR3 reads CASSTGTGGNQPQHF. CDR3 DNA sequence: TGTGCCAGCAGCACAGGGACAGGGGGAAATCAGCCCCAGCATTTT.

V usage is TRBV6-1 and J usage is TRBJ2-7; TRBD2 matches 13 bases. This CDR3 region has 15 residues. The germline V gene has CDR1 MNHNS and CDR2 SASEGT. Unmatched junction bases numbered 4, after V lost 4 bases and J lost 4 bases. The CDR3 DNA sequence: TGTGCCAGCAGTGTCAGACTAGCGGGAGGTTACGAGCAGTACTTC. As protein: CASSVRLAGGYEQYF.

This clonotype appeared many times. The chain couples TRBV6-5 to TRBJ2-7; either TRBD1 or TRBD2 may fit D (5 bases each). V gave up 0 bases and J gave up 7 bases, with 10 bases separating them. CDR3 length: 13 amino acids. Germline V CDR1 and CDR2: MNHEY, SVGAGI. The CDR3 DNA sequence: TGTGCCAGCAGTTACTCGACGTGGGGGGAGCAGTACTTC. Its translation is CASSYSTWGEQYF.

This clonotype has just a few counts. The V and J genes are TRBV6-5 and TRBJ2-5; 8 bases are shared with TRBD2. The CDR3 totals 11 residues. The germline V gene has CDR1 MNHEY and CDR2 SVGAGI. V shed 7 bases, J shed 9 bases, and the junction held 4 bases outside the gene matches. In DNA form, the CDR3 reads TGTGCCAGCACCAACGGGAGGGCCCAGTACTTC. Amino acids: CASTNGRAQYF.

The chain carries TRBV6-2 or TRBV6-3 and TRBJ2-7; TRBD2 matches 9 bases. V shed 5 bases and J 0 bases; nucleotides not matched to a gene: 2. In germline, CDR1 is MNHEY, CDR2 SVGEGT. The CDR3 has 14 residues. The CDR3 loop reads CASSRLADSYEQYF. The CDR3 DNA sequence: TGTGCCAGCAGTCGACTAGCGGACTCCTACGAGCAGTACTTC.

This chain joins TRBV5-1 and TRBJ1-2; 8 nucleotides align to TRBD1. Looked up from germline, CDR1 is SGHRS and CDR2 is YFSETQ. The CDR3 runs to 16 residues. V dropped 0 bases and J dropped 5; count of bases not matched to a gene: 9. As DNA, the CDR3 is TGCGCCAGCAGCTTGGCAGGGGGCGCATCTACTTATGGCTACACCTTC. Translating gives CASSLAGGASTYGYTF.

The V call is TRBV7-2, the J call TRBJ2-5; weak D call: TRBD1 (5 bases). Germline lookup yields CDR1 SGHTA and CDR2 FQGNSA. The CDR3 sequence is 14 residues long. The V and J ends lost 3 bases and 1 base respectively, with 9 bases between them. The CDR3 here is CASSFGHSQETQYF. The CDR3 nucleotides are TGTGCCAGCAGCTTCGGACACTCCCAAGAGACCCAGTACTTC.

This clonotype was recorded many times. The rearrangement uses TRBV11-2 and TRBJ2-7, with 7 positions matching TRBD1. V was clipped by 6 bases and J by 0 bases; unmatched bases: 8. The CDR3 contains 15 residues. Germline loops: CDR1 SGHAT, CDR2 FQNNGV. The CDR3 reads CASRSLGQSSYEQYF. The CDR3, as DNA: TGTGCCAGCAGGTCTCTGGGACAGAGCTCCTACGAGCAGTACTTC. Full variable domain (remainder filled in from reference TRBV11-2 and TRBJ2-7): EAGVAQSPRYKIIEKRQSVAFWCNPISGHATLYWYQQILGQGPKLLIQFQNNGVVDDSQLPKDRFSAERLKGVDSTLKIQPAKLEDSAVYLCASRSLGQSSYEQYFGPGTRLTVT.

This clonotype was counted a few times. V is TRBV10-3 and J is TRBJ2-1; the match to TRBD2 covers 10 bases. CDR3 length: 14 amino acids. V gave up 5 bases and J gave up 7 bases; unmatched junction bases: 5. CDR1 is ENHRY and CDR2 is SYGVKD in the germline V gene. The CDR3 spells CAISTSGMSNEQFF. CDR3 sequence (DNA): TGTGCCATCAGTACTAGCGGGATGAGTAATGAGCAGTTCTTC.

This clonotype turned up a few times. The chain joins TRBV6-1 to TRBJ1-5; D possibly corresponds to TRBD1 (5 bases). The CDR3 loop spans 18 amino acids. Trimming left V 3 bases short and J 9 bases short, with 27 bases between. Germline V gene lookup returns CDR1 MNHNS and CDR2 SASEGT. The CDR3 sequence: CASSDASGGTGFSRPQHF. CDR3 nucleotide sequence: TGTGCCAGCAGTGATGCCTCTGGGGGGACGGGGTTCAGCCGGCCCCAGCATTTT.

This chain uses TRBV29-1 with TRBJ1-1; no clear D. Looked up from germline, CDR1 is SQVTM and CDR2 is ANQGSEA. Between the trimmed V and J ends, which lost 6 bases and 4 bases, there was a span of 15 bases. This CDR3 is 13 amino acids long. The CDR3 is CSVPKEFGTEAFF. As DNA, the CDR3 is TGCAGCGTCCCCAAGGAATTTGGCACTGAAGCTTTCTTT.

V gene TRBV6-6 combines with J gene TRBJ1-1; the match to TRBD1 covers 8 bases. V shed 5 bases and J 6 bases; nucleotides not matched to a gene: 14. This CDR3 contains 16 residues. Germline CDR1 is MNHNY and CDR2 is SVGAGI (reference sequence). Here the CDR3 reads CASSPKGNRGRPEAFF. CDR3 DNA sequence: TGTGCCAGCAGTCCCAAGGGGAACAGGGGGAGGCCTGAAGCTTTCTTT.

This clonotype has a handful of counts. The CDR3 reads CSVLAGAYNEQFF. In DNA form, the CDR3 reads TGCAGCGTCTTAGCGGGAGCCTACAATGAGCAGTTCTTC. The chain couples TRBV29-1 to TRBJ2-1; 9 nucleotides align to TRBD2. CDR1 and CDR2 (germline): SQVTM, ANQGSEA. This CDR3 is 13 amino acids long. V dropped 6 bases and J dropped 2; count of bases not matched to a gene: 2.

This clonotype has a handful of counts. The chain joins TRBV9 to TRBJ1-2, with TRBD1 as a possible D gene (5 bases). CDR1 is SGDLS, CDR2 YYNGEE, per germline. The CDR3 covers 13 residues. Between the trimmed V and J ends, which lost 3 bases and 4 bases, there was a span of 10 bases. CDR3 in DNA: TGTGCCAGCAGCGCCGGGACCCCCTATGGCTACACCTTC. Translated, it gives CASSAGTPYGYTF.

This clonotype was detected only a few times. This sequence joins TRBV5-1 and TRBJ2-7; perhaps TRBD1 as D (6 bases). V lost 6 bases, J lost 0 bases, and 19 bases lay in between. CDR1 SGHRS and CDR2 YFSETQ come from the germline V gene. This CDR3 spans 16 amino acids. CDR3 amino acids: CASNPTKGVASYEQYF. The CDR3, as DNA: TGCGCCAGCAACCCTACCAAGGGGGTTGCCTCCTACGAGCAGTACTTC.

Ten or more counts support this clonotype. The V call is TRBV7-7, the J call TRBJ2-2; no reliable D call. The V gene lost 5 bases and the J gene lost 8 bases, with 9 bases spanning the gap. Looked up from germline, CDR1 is SSHAT and CDR2 is FNYEAQ (reference sequence). The CDR3 is made up of 12 amino acids. CDR3 sequence reads: CASSLGMGELFF. The DNA for the CDR3 is TGTGCCAGCAGCCTGGGGATGGGGGAGCTGTTTTTT.

This clonotype was found a few times. CDR3 nucleotide sequence: TGCAGTGCTGAGGAGGCGGTGAGCTCCTACAATGAGCAGTTCTTC. It is translated as CSAEEAVSSYNEQFF. This chain links TRBV20-1 with TRBJ2-1; weak D call: TRBD2 (5 bases). The CDR3 consists of 15 residues. V was shortened by 5 bases and J by 0 bases, with 14 bases between the two germline ends. Looked up from germline, CDR1 is DFQATT and CDR2 is SNEGSKA (reference sequence).

The V gene is TRBV20-1, the J gene TRBJ1-1; D unresolved. Germline V gene data show CDR1 as DFQATT and CDR2 as SNEGSKA (reference sequence). The CDR3 sequence is 12 residues long. V lost 0 bases and J lost 2, with 4 bases in between. CDR3 DNA sequence: TGCAGTGCTAGAGAAGTAAACACTGAAGCTTTCTTT. Its protein is CSAREVNTEAFF.

This clonotype was observed a few times. This chain connects TRBV2 to TRBJ2-7, with D possibly being TRBD1 (5 bases). Trimming stripped 8 bases from V and 6 bases from J, with 14 bases between. Per the germline V gene, CDR1 is SNHLY and CDR2 is FYNNEI. The CDR3 consists of 12 residues. The chain's CDR3 is CASGRELREQYF. The CDR3 DNA is TGTGCCAGCGGCAGGGAACTACGCGAGCAGTACTTC.